The rows below give T cell receptor beta chains drawn from one sample of a study of T-cell reconstitution after alpha-beta-depleted transplantation in children. Via MiXCR, TCRdb re-called the PCR reads, giving one row per CDR3 protein. The profile shows about 490,000 distinct CDR3 sequences, over 9.5% of them singletons. This sample comprised PBMCs, obtained before TCRalphabeta/CD19-depleted stem cell transplant. These receptors came from a child aged 2 to 10 with inherited bone marrow failure, due to receive a stem cell transplant. The CDR3 runs from the conserved cysteine through the conserved F or W. Each record gives: V gene, D gene, J gene, clone size, CDR3 DNA, CDR3 protein. D genes are given only for firm matches. Expanded clones are given a class, and other clones once, few, many or no size at all.

>TRBV29-1|-|TRBJ1-1|many
TGCAGCGTCCGAAGGGGTAGCGACACTGAAGCTTTCTTT
CSVRRGSDTEAFF
>TRBV29-1|TRBD1|TRBJ1-4|many
TGCAGCGTGGGACAGGGAAATGAAAAACTGTTTTTT
CSVGQGNEKLFF
>TRBV19|-|TRBJ2-1|few
TGTGCCAGTAGTATCCCAGCTACCGGGCAGGGTGCGACCTACAATGAGCAGTTCTTC
CASSIPATGQGATYNEQFF
>TRBV28|-|TRBJ1-5|many
TGTGCCAGCAGTTTGACGCGGGGGGAGAGCAATCAGCCCCAGCATTTT
CASSLTRGESNQPQHF
>TRBV20-1|-|TRBJ1-2|few
TGCAGTGCTAGTGGGGGGCGCGACTATGGCTACACCTTC
CSASGGRDYGYTF
>TRBV9|TRBD1|TRBJ2-2|many
TGTGCCAGCAGCGATCGACAGGGGGCTACCGGGGAGCTGTTTTTT
CASSDRQGATGELFF
>TRBV4-3|TRBD1|TRBJ1-1|many
TGCGCCAGCAGCGTCCAGGGGGTTGTGGACACTGAAGCTTTCTTT
CASSVQGVVDTEAFF
>TRBV12-3/TRBV12-4|-|TRBJ2-7|-
TGTGCCAGCAGTTCGGGACTGCCTGCCCTTTACGAGCAGTACTTC
CASSSGLPALYEQYF
>TRBV29-1|TRBD2|TRBJ2-3|many
TGCAGCGTTGCCCTTGCGGGAGATAGCACAGATACGCAGTATTTT
CSVALAGDSTDTQYF
>TRBV20-1|-|TRBJ1-5|many
TGCAGTGCCCCACTCCAGCGGTATAGCAATCAGCCCCAGCATTTT
CSAPLQRYSNQPQHF
>TRBV7-9|TRBD2|TRBJ2-3|many
TGTGCCAGCAGCTTAGCGCGGACTAGCGGGAAGTATTTT
CASSLARTSGKYF
>TRBV20-1|TRBD2|TRBJ2-1|many
TGCAGTGCTGCCCGCGGGACTAGAAACCTACGGGGGTTCTTC
CSAARGTRNLRGFF
>TRBV10-3|TRBD2|TRBJ2-5|few
TGTGCCATCAGGGGGAGGGCCGAGTGGGAGACCCAGTACTTC
CAIRGRAEWETQYF
>TRBV29-1|-|TRBJ2-3|many
TGCAGCGTTGGAGGCATGGGAGGAGATACGCAGTATTTT
CSVGGMGGDTQYF
>TRBV19|TRBD2|TRBJ2-7|many
TGTGCCAGTACCCCAGCGGGGGGCTCCTACGAGCAGTACTTC
CASTPAGGSYEQYF
>TRBV30|-|TRBJ1-1|few
TGTGCCTGGAATGTTGGGGGGGCCTCTGAAGCTTTCTTT
CAWNVGGASEAFF
>TRBV4-3|-|TRBJ2-3|many
TGCGCCAGCAGCCAAGATCTGCTAGGTGACAGTCCAGATACGCAGTATTTT
CASSQDLLGDSPDTQYF
>TRBV6-1|-|TRBJ1-3|many
TGTGCCAGCAGTGAACTTCGGGTCATGAACTCTGGAAACACCATATATTTT
CASSELRVMNSGNTIYF
>TRBV6-1|TRBD2|TRBJ2-2|-
TGTGCCAGCAGTCCAGGACTAGCGGGAAAGAACACCGGGGAGCTGTTTTTT
CASSPGLAGKNTGELFF
>TRBV20-1|TRBD1|TRBJ2-5|-
TGCAGTGCTAAGAAGGGACAGGGCGGGGAGACCCAGTACTTC
CSAKKGQGGETQYF
>TRBV20-1|-|TRBJ1-2|few
TGCAGTGCTAGAGACCCATATGGCTACACCTTC
CSARDPYGYTF
>TRBV6-1|-|TRBJ2-1|many
TGTGCCATCTCATGGGACTTCGGGGACAATGAGCAGTTCTTC
CAISWDFGDNEQFF
>TRBV7-2|-|TRBJ2-3|many
TGTGCCAGCAGCTCCCGAGGGGGGCGAGGCACAGATACGCAGTATTTT
CASSSRGGRGTDTQYF
>TRBV24-1|TRBD1|TRBJ1-4|many
TGTGCCACCTCGACCGGGACAGGGCCCTTTCGGACTAATGAAAAACTGTTTTTT
CATSTGTGPFRTNEKLFF
>TRBV20-1|-|TRBJ2-7|few
TGCAGTGCCCCCAAGAAGGGGCAGGCCGCCCACGTGCAGTACTTC
CSAPKKGQAAHVQYF
>TRBV10-3|TRBD2|TRBJ2-3|-
TGTGCCACCGGAGCGGGGGGCACAGATACGCAGTATTTT
CATGAGGTDTQYF
>TRBV29-1|-|TRBJ2-7|many
TGCAGCGCCGAGACAGAGTCCTACGAGCAGTACTTC
CSAETESYEQYF
>TRBV19|-|TRBJ2-1|few
TGTGCCAGTAGTATGGGGCAGACTTCCTACAATGAGCAGTTCTTC
CASSMGQTSYNEQFF
>TRBV27|TRBD2|TRBJ2-5|many
TGTGCCAGCAGTTTAGGGGCACGGTCTAGCGGGTTCCGGGAGACCCAGTACTTC
CASSLGARSSGFRETQYF
>TRBV15|-|TRBJ2-1|many
TGTGCCACCAGCAGAATAGCGCGGAGCTACAATGAGCAGTTCTTC
CATSRIARSYNEQFF
>TRBV24-1|-|TRBJ2-2|-
TGTGCCACCAGTGACTACCGTTTCACCGGGGAGCTGTTTTTT
CATSDYRFTGELFF
>TRBV18|-|TRBJ2-3|few
TGTGCCAGCTCACCACTAAGTTCTAGCAGTCTCACAGATACGCAGTATTTT
CASSPLSSSSLTDTQYF
>TRBV20-1|TRBD2|TRBJ2-5|many
TGCAGTGCTGTCCCCGGGACTAGCGGGAGAGCGTGGGAGACCCAGTACTTC
CSAVPGTSGRAWETQYF
>TRBV27|-|TRBJ2-7|many
TGTGCCAGCAGTTTATCGTTGGCTAGACACGAGCAGTACTTC
CASSLSLARHEQYF
>TRBV6-1|TRBD2|TRBJ2-1|many
TGTGCCAGCAGCCCCGCACTACTAGCGGTGTATGAGCAGTTCTTC
CASSPALLAVYEQFF
>TRBV6-5|-|TRBJ2-7|many
TGTGCCAGCAGTTTCTCGCCCCAGGGTTTACCCGTCGAGCAGTACTTC
CASSFSPQGLPVEQYF
>TRBV7-9|-|TRBJ2-1|many
TGTGCCAGCAGCTTAGAAGCTCGTTCCCCCAATGAGCAGTTCTTC
CASSLEARSPNEQFF
>TRBV4-3|-|TRBJ2-3|many
TGCGCCAGCAGCCAAGCTCCGGGGTCTAGCACAGATACGCAGTATTTT
CASSQAPGSSTDTQYF
>TRBV7-9|TRBD1|TRBJ1-2|many
TGTGCCAGTGGCCAGGGGGACTATGGCTACACCTTC
CASGQGDYGYTF
>TRBV5-1|-|TRBJ2-3|many
TGCGCCAGCAGCCTCCGACTCACCACAGATACGCAGTATTTT
CASSLRLTTDTQYF
>TRBV2|-|TRBJ2-7|-
TGTGCCAGCAGTGTGGAAATCTCCTACGAGCAGTACTTC
CASSVEISYEQYF
>TRBV7-9|-|TRBJ2-7|many
TGTGCCAGCAGCTTAGGAGGCGGCCTCTACTTC
CASSLGGGLYF
>TRBV20-1|TRBD2|TRBJ2-7|many
TGCAGTGCTAGGGTCCTAGCGGGAGGGCCCCACGAGCAGTACTTC
CSARVLAGGPHEQYF
>TRBV5-3|-|TRBJ2-7|-
TGTGCCATGGGCTTTGGTGGGGACGAGCAGTACTTC
CAMGFGGDEQYF
>TRBV7-9|TRBD1|TRBJ1-3|-
TGTGCCAGCAGCTTGACAGGGGGCGGCGGAAACACCATATATTTT
CASSLTGGGGNTIYF
>TRBV7-8|TRBD1|TRBJ1-1|many
TGTGCCAGCAGCTCCTTCCGGACAGGAGCCACTGAAGCTTTCTTT
CASSSFRTGATEAFF
>TRBV7-9|TRBD1|TRBJ1-5|-
TGTGCCAGCAGCTTAGGAGCAGGGGGCGCCGGTCAGCCCCAGCATTTT
CASSLGAGGAGQPQHF
>TRBV7-9|TRBD1|TRBJ2-7|few
TGTGCCAGCAGCTCCATCCTTTCCGGGACAGGGGTCCACGAGCAGTACTTC
CASSSILSGTGVHEQYF
>TRBV20-1|TRBD2|TRBJ2-7|many
TGCAGTGCTACCCCTCGGGGGGGATCCTACGAGCAGTACTTC
CSATPRGGSYEQYF
>TRBV7-2|TRBD2|TRBJ2-5|-
TGTGCCAGCAGCTTCGGGGGTAGCGGGGAGTACCAAGAGACCCAGTACTTC
CASSFGGSGEYQETQYF
>TRBV29-1|TRBD1|TRBJ2-2|many
TGCAGCGTTAAGACAGGGGTGAACACCGGGGAGCTGTTTTTT
CSVKTGVNTGELFF
>TRBV28|-|TRBJ1-4|many
TGTGCCAGCAGTTTTCTCTTCTCCACTAATGAAAAACTGTTTTTT
CASSFLFSTNEKLFF
>TRBV9|TRBD2|TRBJ2-1|many
TGTGCCAGCAGCTCTCGGACTAGCCTGGGGGAGCAGTTCTTC
CASSSRTSLGEQFF
>TRBV20-1|-|TRBJ2-1|few
TGCAGTGCCCAAGGCGGACCCTCCTACAATGAGCAGTTCTTC
CSAQGGPSYNEQFF
>TRBV4-2|-|TRBJ2-2|-
TGTGCCAGCAGCCAAGCCGCGGGCAGGGAAGACACCGGGGAGCTGTTTTTT
CASSQAAGREDTGELFF
>TRBV3-1|TRBD2|TRBJ2-1|many
TGTGCCAGCAGCCAGAATACTAGCGGGAGGAATAATGAGCAGTTCTTC
CASSQNTSGRNNEQFF